These 8 T cell receptor beta chains were sequenced from one sample in a study of CD8 T cells in ankylosing spondylitis. In TCRdb, the 5' RACE reads were re-called with MiXCR into one record per CDR3 protein. This sample has hundreds of thousands of distinct CDR3 sequences, with around 20% found just once. Sequencing was performed on blood, either unsorted or a sorted T cell fraction (not recorded which). The receptors come from a male donor with ankylosing spondylitis or in good health (not recorded which).

This chain uses TRBV7-2 with TRBJ2-2; 7 nucleotides match TRBD2. The germline V gene encodes CDR1 SGHTA and CDR2 FQGNSA. The CDR3 has 16 amino acids. Losses at the gene ends were 0 bases for V and 1 base for J; bases not matched to a gene: 2. The CDR3 protein is CASSLAASGNTGELFF. In nucleotides, the CDR3 is TGTGCCAGCAGCTTAGCGGCTAGCGGGAACACCGGGGAGCTGTTTTTT.

This clonotype has a handful of counts. J is TRBJ2-2 and V is TRBV5-1, with a weak D call TRBD2 (6 bases). The V and J ends lost 3 bases and 0 bases respectively, with 12 bases between them. Germline CDR1 and CDR2: SGHRS and YFSETQ. CDR3 length: 16 residues. The chain's CDR3 is CASSSQGGANTGELFF. CDR3 nucleotide sequence: TGCGCCAGCAGCTCCCAAGGCGGGGCGAACACCGGGGAGCTGTTTTTT.

This chain uses TRBV9 with TRBJ2-3; D gene ambiguous. The CDR3 is 13 residues long. Trimming took 1 base from V and 4 from J, leaving 7 bases between them. Germline loops: CDR1 SGDLS, CDR2 YYNGEE. CDR3 amino acids: CASSVRVADTQYF. In DNA form, the CDR3 reads TGTGCCAGCAGCGTAAGGGTTGCAGATACGCAGTATTTT.

The table lists this clonotype with many counts. The V call is TRBV20-1, the J call TRBJ1-1, with D perhaps TRBD1 (5 bases). Germline V CDR1 and CDR2: DFQATT, SNEGSKA (reference sequence). Trimming stripped 0 bases from V and 7 bases from J, with 15 bases between. The CDR3 consists of 14 residues. In DNA form, the CDR3 reads TGCAGTGCTAGAGATAATACAGGAAAAGATGAAGCTTTCTTT. This encodes CSARDNTGKDEAFF.

This clonotype was counted between two and nine times. V usage is TRBV3-1 and J usage is TRBJ2-3, with 8 bases matching TRBD2. The germline CDR1 and CDR2 sequences are LGHDT and YNNKEL (reference sequence). After removal of 6 bases from V and 2 bases from J, the junction contained 7 bases not matched to a gene. This CDR3 is built from 15 residues. The CDR3 DNA reads TGTGCCAGCAGTAGAGCGGGAGAGAACACAGATACGCAGTATTTT. Its translation is CASSRAGENTDTQYF.

The chain is built from TRBV29-1 and TRBJ2-5; the D gene is possibly TRBD1 (5 bases). V was pared by 4 bases and J by 5 bases, with 8 bases between. The CDR3 extends over 11 amino acids. CDR1 and CDR2 from the germline V gene are SQVTM and ANQGSEA. The CDR3, as DNA: TGCAGCGTTGCAGGGTCCGAGACCCAGTACTTC. Translated: CSVAGSETQYF. Full variable domain (remainder filled in from reference TRBV29-1 and TRBJ2-5): SAVISQKPSRDICQRGTSLTIQCQVDSQVTMMFWYRQQPGQSLTLIATANQGSEATYESGFVIDKFPISRPNLTFSTLTVSNMSPEDSSIYLCSVAGSETQYFGPGTRLLVL.

In this sample, this clonotype turned up a few times. This chain uses TRBV6-1 with TRBJ2-1; 7 bases match TRBD2. With V trimmed by 4 bases and J by 10 bases, 16 bases remained unmatched. The germline gives CDR1 MNHNS, CDR2 SASEGT. This CDR3 comprises 16 residues. CDR3 DNA: TGTGCCAGCAGTGGATGGAGCGGGGCTCGGCTGTTAGAGCAGTTCTTC. This codes for CASSGWSGARLLEQFF.

The V and J genes are TRBV7-3 and TRBJ2-3; 9 nucleotides match TRBD1. Germline V gene lookup returns CDR1 SGHTA and CDR2 FQGTGA. The CDR3 length is 18 residues. V lost 5 bases, J lost 0 bases, and 12 bases stayed unmatched. CDR3 nucleotides: TGTGCCAGCAGCCCCGGCATTCTTGGACAGGGGAGCACAGATACGCAGTATTTT. Amino acid sequence: CASSPGILGQGSTDTQYF.